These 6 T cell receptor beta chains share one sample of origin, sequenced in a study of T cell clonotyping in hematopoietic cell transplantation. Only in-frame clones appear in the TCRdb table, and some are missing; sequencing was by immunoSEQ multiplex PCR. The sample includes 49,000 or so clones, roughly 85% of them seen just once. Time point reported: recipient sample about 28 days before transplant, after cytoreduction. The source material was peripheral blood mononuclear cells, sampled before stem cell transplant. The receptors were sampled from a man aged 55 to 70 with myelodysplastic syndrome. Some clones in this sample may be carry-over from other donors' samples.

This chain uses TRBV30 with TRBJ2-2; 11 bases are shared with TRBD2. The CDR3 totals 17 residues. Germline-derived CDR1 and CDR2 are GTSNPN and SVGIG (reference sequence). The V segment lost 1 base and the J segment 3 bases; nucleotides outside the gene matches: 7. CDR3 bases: TGTGCCTGGAGTGGATTTGGGACTAGCGGACACACCGGGGAGCTGTTTTTT. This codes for CAWSGFGTSGHTGELFF.

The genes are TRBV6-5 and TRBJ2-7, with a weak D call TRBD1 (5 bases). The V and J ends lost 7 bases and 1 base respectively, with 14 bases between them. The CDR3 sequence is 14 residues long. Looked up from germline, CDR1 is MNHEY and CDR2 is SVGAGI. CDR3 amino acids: CASKFKTESYEQYF. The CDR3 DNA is TGTGCCAGCAAATTTAAGACAGAGTCCTACGAGCAGTACTTC.

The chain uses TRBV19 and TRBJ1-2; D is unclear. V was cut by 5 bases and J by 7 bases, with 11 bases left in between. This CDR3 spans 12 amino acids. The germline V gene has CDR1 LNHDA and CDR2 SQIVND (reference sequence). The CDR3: CASSGPGGGYTF. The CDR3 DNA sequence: TGTGCCAGTAGTGGGCCAGGCGGTGGCTACACCTTC. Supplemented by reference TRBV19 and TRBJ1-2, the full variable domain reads DGGITQSPKYLFRKEGQNVTLSCEQNLNHDAMYWYRQDPGQGLRLIYYSQIVNDFQKGDIAEGYSVSREKKESFPLTVTSAQKNPTAFYLCASSGPGGGYTFGSGTRLTVV.

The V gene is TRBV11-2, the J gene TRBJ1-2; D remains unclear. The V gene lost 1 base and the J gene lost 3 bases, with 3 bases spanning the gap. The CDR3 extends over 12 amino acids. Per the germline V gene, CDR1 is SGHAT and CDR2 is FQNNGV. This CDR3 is CASSLAYYGYTF. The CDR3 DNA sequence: TGTGCCAGCAGCTTAGCCTACTATGGCTACACCTTC.

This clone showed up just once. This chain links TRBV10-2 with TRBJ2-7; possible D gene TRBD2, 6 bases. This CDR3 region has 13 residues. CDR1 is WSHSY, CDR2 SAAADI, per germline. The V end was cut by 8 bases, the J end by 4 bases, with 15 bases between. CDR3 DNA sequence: TGCGCCAGCGCGACCGGGACTCCTTACGAGCAGTACTTC. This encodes CASATGTPYEQYF.

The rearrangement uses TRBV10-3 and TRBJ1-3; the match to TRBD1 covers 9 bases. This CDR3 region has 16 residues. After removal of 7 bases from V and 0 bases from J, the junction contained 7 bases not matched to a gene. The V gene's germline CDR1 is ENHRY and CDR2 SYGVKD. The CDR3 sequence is CAITAGQGHSGNTIYF. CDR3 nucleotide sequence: TGTGCCATCACTGCGGGACAGGGACACTCTGGAAACACCATATATTTT.